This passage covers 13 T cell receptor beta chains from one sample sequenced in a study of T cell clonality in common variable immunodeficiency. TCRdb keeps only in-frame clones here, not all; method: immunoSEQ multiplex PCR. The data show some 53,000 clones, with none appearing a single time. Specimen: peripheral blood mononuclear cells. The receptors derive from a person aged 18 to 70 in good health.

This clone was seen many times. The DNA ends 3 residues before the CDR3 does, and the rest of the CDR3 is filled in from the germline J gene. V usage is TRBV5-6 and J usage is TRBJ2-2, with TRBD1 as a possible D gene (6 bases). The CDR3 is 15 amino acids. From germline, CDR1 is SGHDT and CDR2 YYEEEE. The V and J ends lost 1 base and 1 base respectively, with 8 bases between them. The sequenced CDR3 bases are TGTGCCAGCAGCTTGAGAGGGGGGAACACCGGGGAG. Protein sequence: CASSLRGGNTGE. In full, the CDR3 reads CASSLRGGNTGELFF.

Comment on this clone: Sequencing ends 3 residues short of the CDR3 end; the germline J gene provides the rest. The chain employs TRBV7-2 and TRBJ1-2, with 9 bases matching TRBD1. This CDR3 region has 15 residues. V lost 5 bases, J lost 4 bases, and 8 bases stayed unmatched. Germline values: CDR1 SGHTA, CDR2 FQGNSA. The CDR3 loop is CASSTDRGNFYGYTF. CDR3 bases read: TGTGCCAGCAGCACCGACAGGGGGAATTTCTATGGC.

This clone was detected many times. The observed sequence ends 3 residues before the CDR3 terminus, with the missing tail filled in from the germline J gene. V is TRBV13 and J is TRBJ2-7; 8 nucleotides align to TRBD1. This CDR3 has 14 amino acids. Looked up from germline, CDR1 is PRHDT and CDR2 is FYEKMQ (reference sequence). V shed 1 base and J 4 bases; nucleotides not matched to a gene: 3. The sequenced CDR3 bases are TGTGCCAGCAGCTTAGTCGGACAGGGTTACGAG. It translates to CASSLVGQGYE. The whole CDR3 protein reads CASSLVGQGYEQYF.

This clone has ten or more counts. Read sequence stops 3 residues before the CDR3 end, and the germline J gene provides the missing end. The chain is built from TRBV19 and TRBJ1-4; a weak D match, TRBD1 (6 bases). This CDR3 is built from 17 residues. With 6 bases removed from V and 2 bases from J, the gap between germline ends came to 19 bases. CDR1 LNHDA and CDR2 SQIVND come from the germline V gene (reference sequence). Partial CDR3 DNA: TGTGCCAGTAGGAATACATTAAAAGACAGGACTAATGAAAAA. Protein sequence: CASRNTLKDRTNEK. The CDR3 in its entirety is CASRNTLKDRTNEKLFF.

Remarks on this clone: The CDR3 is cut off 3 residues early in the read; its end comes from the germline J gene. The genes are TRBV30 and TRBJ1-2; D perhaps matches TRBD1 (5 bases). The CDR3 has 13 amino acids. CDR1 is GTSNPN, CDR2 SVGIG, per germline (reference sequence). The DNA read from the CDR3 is TGTGCCTGGAGTAAGGCTCCGGGGGTAGGC. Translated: CAWSKAPGVG. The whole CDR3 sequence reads CAWSKAPGVGYTF.

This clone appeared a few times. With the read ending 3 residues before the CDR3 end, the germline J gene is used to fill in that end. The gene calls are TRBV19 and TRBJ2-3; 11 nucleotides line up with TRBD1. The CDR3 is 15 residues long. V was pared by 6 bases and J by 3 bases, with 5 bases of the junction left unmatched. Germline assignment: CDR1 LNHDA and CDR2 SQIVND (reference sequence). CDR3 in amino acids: CASRDRGPGTDTQYF. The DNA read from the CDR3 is TGTGCCAGTAGGGACAGGGGGCCTGGGACAGATACG.

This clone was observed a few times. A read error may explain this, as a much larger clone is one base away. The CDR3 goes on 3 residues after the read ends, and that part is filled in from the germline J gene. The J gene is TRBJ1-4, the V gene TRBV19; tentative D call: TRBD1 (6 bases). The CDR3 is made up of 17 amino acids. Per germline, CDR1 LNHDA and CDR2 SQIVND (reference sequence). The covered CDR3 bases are TGTGCCAGTAGTCCCTACTTCACAGGGTCTGGGGCCAACGTA. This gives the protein CASSPYFTGSGANV. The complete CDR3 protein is CASSPYFTGSGANVLFF.

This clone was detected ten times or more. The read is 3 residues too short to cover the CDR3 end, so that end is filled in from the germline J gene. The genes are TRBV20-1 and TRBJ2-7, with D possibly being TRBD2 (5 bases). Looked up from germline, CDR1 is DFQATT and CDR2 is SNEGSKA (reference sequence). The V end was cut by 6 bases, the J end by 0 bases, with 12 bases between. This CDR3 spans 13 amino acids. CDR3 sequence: CSAGSGNSYEQYF. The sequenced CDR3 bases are TGCAGTGCGGGGAGCGGAAACTCCTACGAG.

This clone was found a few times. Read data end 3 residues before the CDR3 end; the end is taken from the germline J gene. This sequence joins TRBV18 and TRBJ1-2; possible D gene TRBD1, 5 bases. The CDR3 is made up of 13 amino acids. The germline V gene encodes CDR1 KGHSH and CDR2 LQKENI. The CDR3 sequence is CASSPPQGNDYTF. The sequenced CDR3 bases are TGTGCCAGCTCACCACCTCAGGGAAATGAC.

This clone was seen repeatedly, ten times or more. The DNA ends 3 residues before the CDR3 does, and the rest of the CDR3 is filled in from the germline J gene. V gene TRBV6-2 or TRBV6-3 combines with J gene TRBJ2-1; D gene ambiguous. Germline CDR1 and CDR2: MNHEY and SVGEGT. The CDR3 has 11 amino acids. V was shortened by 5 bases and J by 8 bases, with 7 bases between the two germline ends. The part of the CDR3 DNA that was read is TGTGCCAGCAGTCGCGGCGATGAG. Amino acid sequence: CASSRGDE. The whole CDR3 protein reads CASSRGDEQFF.

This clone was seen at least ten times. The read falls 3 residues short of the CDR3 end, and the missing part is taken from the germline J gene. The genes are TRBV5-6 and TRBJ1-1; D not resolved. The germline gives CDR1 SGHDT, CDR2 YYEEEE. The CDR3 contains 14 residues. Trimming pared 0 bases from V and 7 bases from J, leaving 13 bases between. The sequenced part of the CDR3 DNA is TGTGCCAGCAGCTTGGGTAGCCACCGGGGTGAA. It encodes CASSLGSHRGE. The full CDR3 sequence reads CASSLGSHRGEAFF. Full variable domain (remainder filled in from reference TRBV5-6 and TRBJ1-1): DAGVTQSPTHLIKTRGQQVTLRCSPKSGHDTVSWYQQALGQGPQFIFQYYEEEERQRGNFPDRFSGHQFPNYSSELNVNALLLGDSALYLCASSLGSHRGEAFFGQGTRLTVV.

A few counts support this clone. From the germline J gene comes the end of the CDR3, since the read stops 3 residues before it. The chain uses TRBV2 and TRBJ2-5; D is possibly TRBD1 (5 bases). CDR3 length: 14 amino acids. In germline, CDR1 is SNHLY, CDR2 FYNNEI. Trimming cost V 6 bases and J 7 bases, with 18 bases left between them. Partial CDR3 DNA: TGTGCCAGCAGCCGGACACTTTGGGCAGCGACC. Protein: CASSRTLWAAT. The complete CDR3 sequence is CASSRTLWAATQYF.

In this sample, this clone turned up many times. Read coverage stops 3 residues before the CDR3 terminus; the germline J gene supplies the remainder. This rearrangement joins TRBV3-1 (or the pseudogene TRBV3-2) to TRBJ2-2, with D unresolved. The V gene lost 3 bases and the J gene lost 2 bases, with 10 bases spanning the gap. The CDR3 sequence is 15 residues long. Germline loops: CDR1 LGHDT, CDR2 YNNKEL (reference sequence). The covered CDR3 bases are TGTGCCAGCAGCCACGGTGCGAAAAACACCGGGGAG. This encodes CASSHGAKNTGE. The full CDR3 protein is CASSHGAKNTGELFF.